Each of the 4 T cell receptor beta chains below was sequenced from the same sample in a study of PD-L1 blockade in urothelial cancer. Here immunoSEQ multiplex PCR was the method, and the copy in TCRdb shows in-frame clones only, minus some. Among more than 30,000 clones listed, approximately 90% were seen once. This specimen was PBMCs, taken around atezolizumab (anti-PD-L1) treatment. All receptors derive from a man aged 55-75 years with urothelial cancer.

This clone was found once. CDR3 nucleotides: TGCGCCAGCAGCTTGGGGGACAGACGCACAGATACGCAGTATTTT. Residues: CASSLGDRRTDTQYF. The genes are TRBV5-1 and TRBJ2-3; TRBD1 aligns across 7 bases. Trimming removed 0 bases from V and 1 base from J; junction bases left unmatched: 2. This CDR3 is 15 amino acids long. The germline V gene encodes CDR1 SGHRS and CDR2 YFSETQ.

The V call is TRBV30, the J call TRBJ2-2, with D perhaps TRBD2 (5 bases). CDR3 length equals 14 residues. The germline CDR1 and CDR2 sequences are GTSNPN and SVGIG (reference sequence). With 4 bases removed from V and 4 bases from J, the gap between germline ends came to 13 bases. CDR3 sequence (DNA): TGTGCCTGGATCGCCCCCGGAGGCACCGGGGAGCTGTTTTTT. Its translation: CAWIAPGGTGELFF.

V usage is TRBV28 and J usage is TRBJ1-2, with D maybe TRBD1 (5 bases). Between the trimmed V and J ends, which lost 5 bases and 0 bases, there was a span of 10 bases. This CDR3 is 14 amino acids long. Germline values: CDR1 MDHEN, CDR2 SYDVKM. For the CDR3, the DNA is TGTGCCAGCAGTACCGGGGGGACTAACTATGGCTACACCTTC. Translation: CASSTGGTNYGYTF.

CDR3 in amino acids: CASSSLAGVGEQYF. The CDR3 region has the DNA TGTGCCAGCAGTTCCTTAGCGGGAGTGGGCGAGCAGTACTTC. The chain recombines TRBV27 with TRBJ2-7; 9 bases fit TRBD2. Germline V gene data show CDR1 as MNHEY and CDR2 as SMNVEV (reference sequence). CDR3 length: 14 residues. V gave up 4 bases and J gave up 6 bases; unmatched junction bases: 7.